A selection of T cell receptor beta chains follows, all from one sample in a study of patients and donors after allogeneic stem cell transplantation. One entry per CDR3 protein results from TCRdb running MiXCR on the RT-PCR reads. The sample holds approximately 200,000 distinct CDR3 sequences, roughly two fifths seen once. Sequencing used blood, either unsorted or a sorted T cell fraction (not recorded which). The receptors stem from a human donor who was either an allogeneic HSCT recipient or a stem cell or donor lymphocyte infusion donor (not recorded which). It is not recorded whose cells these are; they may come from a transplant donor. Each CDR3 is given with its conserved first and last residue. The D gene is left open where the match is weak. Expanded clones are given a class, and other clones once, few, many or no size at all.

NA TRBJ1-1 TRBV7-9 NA CASSLPGYTEAFF TGTGCCAGCAGCTTACCGGGGTACACTGAAGCTTTCTTT
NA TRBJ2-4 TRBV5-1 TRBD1 CASSSQGASIQYF TGCGCCAGCAGCTCCCAGGGGGCTAGCATTCAGTACTTC
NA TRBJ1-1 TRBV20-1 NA CSAQHGDTEAFF TGCAGTGCTCAGCACGGGGACACTGAAGCTTTCTTT
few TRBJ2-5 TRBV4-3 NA CASSQDLVYSETQYF TGCGCCAGCAGCCAAGATCTGGTATACTCGGAGACCCAGTACTTC
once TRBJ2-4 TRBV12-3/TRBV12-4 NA CASSSTPSLSSYF TGTGCCAGCAGTTCCACCCCCTCCCTAAGCTCGTACTTC
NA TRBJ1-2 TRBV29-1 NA CSVFGGRAYGYTF TGCAGCGTTTTCGGGGGAAGGGCCTATGGCTACACCTTC
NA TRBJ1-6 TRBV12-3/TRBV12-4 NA CASSLDTPANSPLHF TGTGCCAGCAGTTTAGATACTCCGGCCAATTCACCCCTCCACTTT
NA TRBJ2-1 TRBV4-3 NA CASSLAQGFEQFF TGCGCCAGCAGCCTAGCTCAGGGGTTTGAGCAGTTCTTC
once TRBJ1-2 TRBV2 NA CASSERGGATNYGYTF TGTGCCAGCAGTGAAAGGGGCGGCGCTACTAACTATGGCTACACCTTC
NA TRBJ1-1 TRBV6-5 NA CASSRANTEAFF TGTGCCAGCAGCAGGGCGAACACTGAAGCTTTCTTT
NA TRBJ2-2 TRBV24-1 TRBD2 CATSDTGTSGTGELFF TGTGCCACCAGTGATACCGGGACTAGCGGCACCGGGGAGCTGTTTTTT
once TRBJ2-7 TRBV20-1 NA CSASFRGRDEQYF TGCAGTGCTAGTTTTCGGGGGCGAGATGAGCAGTACTTC
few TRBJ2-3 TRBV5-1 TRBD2 CASSFRAGSDTQYF TGCGCCAGCAGCTTCCGAGCGGGGTCAGATACGCAGTATTTT
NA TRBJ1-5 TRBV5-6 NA CASSDGGSPQHF TGTGCCAGCAGCGACGGGGGTTCGCCCCAGCATTTT
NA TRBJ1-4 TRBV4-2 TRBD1 CASSHRLTPDREEKLFF TGTGCCAGCAGCCATCGGCTTACCCCGGACAGGGAGGAAAAACTGTTTTTT
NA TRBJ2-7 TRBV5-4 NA CASSAGTGEQYF TGTGCCAGCAGTGCCGGGACTGGCGAGCAGTACTTC
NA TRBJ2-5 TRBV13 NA CASSSQEGVLSQETQYF TGTGCCAGCAGCTCCCAAGAGGGGGTACTCTCCCAAGAGACCCAGTACTTC
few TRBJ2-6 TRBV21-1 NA CASSKLRPTGANVLTF TGTGCCAGCAGCAAGCTACGACCGACTGGGGCCAACGTCCTGACTTTC
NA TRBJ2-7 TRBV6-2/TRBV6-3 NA CASSYSGFQEQYF TGTGCCAGCAGTTACTCTGGGTTCCAGGAGCAGTACTTC
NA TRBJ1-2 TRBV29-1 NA CSVVGSPNYGYTF TGCAGCGTTGTAGGCAGCCCTAACTATGGCTACACCTTC
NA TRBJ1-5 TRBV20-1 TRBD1 CSAIQGAQPQHF TGCAGTGCCATTCAGGGGGCACAGCCCCAGCATTTT
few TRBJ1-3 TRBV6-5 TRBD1 CASSPWDRESGNTIYF TGTGCCAGCAGTCCGTGGGACAGGGAGTCTGGAAACACCATATATTTT
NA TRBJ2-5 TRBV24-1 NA CATSAGETQYF TGTGCCACCAGTGCGGGAGAGACCCAGTACTTC